This TCR beta chain was recovered during a study of tissue T cells after allogeneic stem cell transplantation. The CDR3 covers 15 residues. CDR1 and CDR2 from the germline V gene are SGHRS and YFSETQ. The V gene end was trimmed by 2 bases and the J gene end by 3 bases; junction bases not matched to a gene: 5. Measured with immunoSEQ multiplex PCR; TCRdb has only the in-frame clones, and not every one. The sample records fewer than 5,000 clones, roughly three quarters being singletons. This sequence joins TRBV5-1 and TRBJ1-1; TRBD1 matches at 9 bases. This clonotype originated in a female patient aged 18 to 50 with steroid-refractory graft-versus-host disease after an allogeneic stem cell transplant. Some of these T cells may belong to the graft donor. The material was duodenal tissue, obtained at autopsy. The CDR3 is CASSFWDRADTEAFF. CDR3 DNA: TGCGCCAGCAGCTTCTGGGACAGGGCGGACACTGAAGCTTTCTTT. The full variable domain, completed using reference TRBV5-1 and TRBJ1-1, is KAGVTQTPRYLIKTRGQQVTLSCSPISGHRSVSWYQQTPGQGLQFLFEYFSETQRNKGNFPGRFSGRQFSNSRSEMNVSTLELGDSALYLCASSFWDRADTEAFFGQGTRLTVV.